This TCR beta chain was obtained from a study of CD4 T cells in relation to SARS-CoV-2 and coronaviruses. Study-wide findings and caveats: The cross-reactivity analysis covered only spike protein, not other viral proteins.

Sequenced by immunoSEQ multiplex PCR; TCRdb stores in-frame clones only, minus some. Of 20,000 to 25,000 clones in the sample, more than 60% were seen once. As concerns this clone: Its antigen is unknown.

The CDR3 contains 14 residues. V shed 3 bases and J shed 2 bases, with 12 bases lying between them. Per germline, CDR1 SGHRS and CDR2 YFSETQ. Unexposed donor CD4+ T cells date from about 2011-2018, before the COVID-19 pandemic. Isolation of CD4+ T cells took place after less than twelve days in culture. Fresh IL-2 medium replaced half the medium on days 3 and 7. This sequence was found in a human donor in good health. The chain uses TRBV5-1 and TRBJ2-7; D gene uncertain. Sequencing used CD4+ T cells from PBMCs, cultured in vitro. The CDR3 nucleotides read TGCGCCAGCAGCTCGCCCCTAGTGCCCTACGAGCAGTACTTC. It translates to CASSSPLVPYEQYF.